This T cell receptor beta chain comes out of a study of regulatory T cells in long-lasting Graves disease. General observations from the study: Preferential use of TRBV28, TRBJ1-2 and TRBJ2-5 was seen in persistent disease.

The CDR3 loop spans 15 amino acids. Germline lookup yields CDR1 SEHNR and CDR2 FQNEAQ (reference sequence). V was pared by 5 bases and J by 4 bases, with 9 bases of the junction left unmatched. Construction of TCR beta libraries relied on iRepertoire HTBI primers and on Arm-PCR targeting CDR3 regions. Using its own MiXCR run on the multiplex PCR reads, TCRdb lists one record per CDR3 protein. The sample has hundreds of thousands of distinct CDR3 sequences; 25% to 35% are singletons. Time point: persistent/refractory GD, antithyroid drugs over 5 years with positive TRAb. RNA extracted from PBMCs served as the sequencing template. In the case of this clonotype: What it binds is not known.

This TCR was recovered from a female donor with Graves disease. The sample here was peripheral blood mononuclear cells (PBMCs), taken when the disease was refractory, from a patient treated with antithyroid drugs. The V gene is TRBV7-9, the J gene TRBJ1-2, with 8 bases identical to TRBD1. CDR3 bases: TGTGCCAGCAGCCTAAATACAGGGGGGGCCTATGGCTACACCTTC. Translating it yields CASSLNTGGAYGYTF.